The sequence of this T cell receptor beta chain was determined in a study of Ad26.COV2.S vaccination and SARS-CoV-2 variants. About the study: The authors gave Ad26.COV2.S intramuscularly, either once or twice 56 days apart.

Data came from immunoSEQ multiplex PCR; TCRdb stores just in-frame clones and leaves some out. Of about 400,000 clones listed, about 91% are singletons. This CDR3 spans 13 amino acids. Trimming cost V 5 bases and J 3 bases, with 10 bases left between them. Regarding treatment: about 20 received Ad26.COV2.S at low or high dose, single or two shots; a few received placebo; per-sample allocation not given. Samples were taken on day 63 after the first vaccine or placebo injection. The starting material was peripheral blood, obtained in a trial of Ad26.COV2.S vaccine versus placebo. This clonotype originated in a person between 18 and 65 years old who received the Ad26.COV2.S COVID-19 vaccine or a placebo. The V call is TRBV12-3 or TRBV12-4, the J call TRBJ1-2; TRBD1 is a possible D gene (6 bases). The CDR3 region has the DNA TGTGCCAGCAGTGACAGGAGCTACTATGGCTACACCTTC. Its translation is CASSDRSYYGYTF.